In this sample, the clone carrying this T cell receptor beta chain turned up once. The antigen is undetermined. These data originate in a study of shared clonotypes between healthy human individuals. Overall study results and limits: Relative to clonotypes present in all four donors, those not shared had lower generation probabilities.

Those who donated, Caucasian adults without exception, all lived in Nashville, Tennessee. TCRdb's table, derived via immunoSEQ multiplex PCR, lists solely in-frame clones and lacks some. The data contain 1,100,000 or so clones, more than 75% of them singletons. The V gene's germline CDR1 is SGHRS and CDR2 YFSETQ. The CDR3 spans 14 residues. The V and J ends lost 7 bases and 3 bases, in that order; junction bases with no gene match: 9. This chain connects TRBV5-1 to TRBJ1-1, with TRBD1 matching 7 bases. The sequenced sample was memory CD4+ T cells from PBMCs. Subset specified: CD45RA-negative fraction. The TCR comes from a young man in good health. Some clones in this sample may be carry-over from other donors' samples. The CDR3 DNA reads TGCGCCAGCCAGGACAGGTCAGGGGACACTGAAGCTTTCTTT. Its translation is CASQDRSGDTEAFF.